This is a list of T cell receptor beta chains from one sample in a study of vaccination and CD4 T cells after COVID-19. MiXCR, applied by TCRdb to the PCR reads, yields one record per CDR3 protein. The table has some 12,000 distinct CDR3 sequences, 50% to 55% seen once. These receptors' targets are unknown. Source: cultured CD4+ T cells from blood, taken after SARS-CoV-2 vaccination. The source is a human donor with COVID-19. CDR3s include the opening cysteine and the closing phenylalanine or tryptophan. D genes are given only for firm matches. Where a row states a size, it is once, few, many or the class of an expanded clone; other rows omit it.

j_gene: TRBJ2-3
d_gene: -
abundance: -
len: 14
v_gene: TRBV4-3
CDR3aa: CASSRILSTDTQYF
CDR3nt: TGCGCCAGCAGCCGGATCCTGAGTACAGATACGCAGTATTTT

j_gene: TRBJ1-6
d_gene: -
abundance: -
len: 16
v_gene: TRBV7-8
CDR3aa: CASSLRTMVSDSPLHF
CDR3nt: TGTGCCAGCAGCTTACGTACGATGGTTTCGGATTCACCCCTCCACTTT

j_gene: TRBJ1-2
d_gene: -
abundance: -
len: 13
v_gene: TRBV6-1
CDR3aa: CASSAGQEIGYTF
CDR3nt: TGTGCCAGCAGTGCCGGCCAGGAAATTGGCTACACCTTC

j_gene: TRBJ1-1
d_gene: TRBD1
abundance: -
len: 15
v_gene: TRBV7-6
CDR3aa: CASSFPTGMNTEAFF
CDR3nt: TGTGCCAGCAGCTTCCCGACAGGGATGAACACTGAAGCTTTCTTT

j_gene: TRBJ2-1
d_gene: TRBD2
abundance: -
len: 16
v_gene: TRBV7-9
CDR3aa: CASSLLPAGPGNEQFF
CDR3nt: TGTGCCAGCAGCTTACTTCCAGCGGGACCTGGTAATGAGCAGTTCTTC

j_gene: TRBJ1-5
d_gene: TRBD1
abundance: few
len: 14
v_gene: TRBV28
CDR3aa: CASGQGGSNQPQHF
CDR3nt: TGTGCCAGCGGTCAGGGGGGCAGCAATCAGCCCCAGCATTTT

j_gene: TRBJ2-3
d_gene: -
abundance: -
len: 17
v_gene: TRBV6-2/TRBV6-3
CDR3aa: CASSYALGGQTTDTQYF
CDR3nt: TGTGCCAGCAGTTACGCGCTCGGGGGCCAAACCACAGATACGCAGTATTTT

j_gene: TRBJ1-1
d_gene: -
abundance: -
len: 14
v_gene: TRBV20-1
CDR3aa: CSAEAGKEYTEAFF
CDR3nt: TGCAGTGCTGAGGCAGGGAAAGAGTACACTGAAGCTTTCTTT

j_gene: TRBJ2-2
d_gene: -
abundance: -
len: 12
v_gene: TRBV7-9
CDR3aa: CASSPEVGELFF
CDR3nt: TGTGCCAGCAGCCCCGAAGTCGGGGAGCTGTTTTTT

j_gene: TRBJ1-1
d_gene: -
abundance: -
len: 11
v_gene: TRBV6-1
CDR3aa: CASSLNGEAFF
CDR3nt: TGTGCCAGCAGTCTTAACGGGGAAGCTTTCTTT

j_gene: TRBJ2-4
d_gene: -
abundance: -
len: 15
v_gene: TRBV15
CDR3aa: CATSRDFRGGSIQYF
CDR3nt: TGTGCCACCAGCAGAGATTTCAGGGGAGGGAGCATTCAGTACTTC

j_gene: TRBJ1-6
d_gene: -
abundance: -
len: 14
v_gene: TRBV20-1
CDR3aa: CSASGVGSTYSLHF
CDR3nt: TGCAGTGCTTCAGGGGTTGGCTCTACGTATTCCCTCCACTTT

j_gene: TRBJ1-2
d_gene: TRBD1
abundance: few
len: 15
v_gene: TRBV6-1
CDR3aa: CASSGETTGVGGYTF
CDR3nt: TGTGCCAGCAGTGGAGAGACCACAGGGGTCGGGGGCTACACCTTC

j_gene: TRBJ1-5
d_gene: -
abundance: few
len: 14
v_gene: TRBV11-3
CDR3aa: CASSLAGSNQPQHF
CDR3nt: TGTGCCAGCAGCTTAGCCGGGAGCAATCAGCCCCAGCATTTT

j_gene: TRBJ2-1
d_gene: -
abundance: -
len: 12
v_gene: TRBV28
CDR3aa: CASSLSGNEQFF
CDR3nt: TGTGCCAGCAGTTTATCCGGGAATGAGCAGTTCTTC

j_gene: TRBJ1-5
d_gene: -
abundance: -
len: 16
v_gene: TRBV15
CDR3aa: CATSREIGGSGQPQHF
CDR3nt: TGTGCCACCAGCAGGGAAATTGGGGGGTCAGGTCAGCCCCAGCATTTT

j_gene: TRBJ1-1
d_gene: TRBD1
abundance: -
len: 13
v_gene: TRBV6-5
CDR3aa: CASSYPGTGTVFF
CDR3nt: TGTGCCAGCAGTTACCCCGGGACAGGGACAGTATTCTTT

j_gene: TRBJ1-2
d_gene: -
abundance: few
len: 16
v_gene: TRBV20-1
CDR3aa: CSARDSLGWGGGGYTF
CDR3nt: TGCAGTGCTAGAGATAGTTTGGGTTGGGGGGGAGGTGGCTACACCTTC

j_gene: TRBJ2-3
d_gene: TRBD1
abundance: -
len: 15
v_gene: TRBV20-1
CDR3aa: CSASWGQGAVDTQYF
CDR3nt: TGCAGTGCCTCGTGGGGGCAGGGGGCCGTAGATACGCAGTATTTT

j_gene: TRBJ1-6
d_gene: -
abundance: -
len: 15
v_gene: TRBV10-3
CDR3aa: CAISEMGGLVSPLHF
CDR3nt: TGTGCCATCAGTGAGATGGGGGGCCTAGTCTCACCCCTCCACTTT

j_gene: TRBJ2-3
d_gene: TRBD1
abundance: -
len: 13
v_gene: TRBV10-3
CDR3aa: CAIGTGAADTQYF
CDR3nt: TGTGCCATCGGGACAGGGGCAGCAGATACGCAGTATTTT

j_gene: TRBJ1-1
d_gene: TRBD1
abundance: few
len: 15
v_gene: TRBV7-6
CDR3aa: CASSFGTGMNTEAFF
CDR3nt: TGTGCCAGCAGCTTCGGGACAGGCATGAACACTGAAGCTTTCTTT